This TCR beta chain appears in the sequencing data of a study of cytomegalovirus exposure and HLA in healthy donors. Study as a whole: The approximately 120 validation repertoires, a later analysis reported, used the same platform as the approximately 700 first-cohort repertoires.

Details on this clone: Its antigen remains unidentified.

CDR1 and CDR2 (germline): LGHNA, YSLEER. This CDR3 contains 19 residues. V was shortened by 0 bases and J by 0 bases, with 18 bases between the two germline ends. Overall study results and limits: One later analysis, an examination of the 100 to 150 validation repertoires, found that first-cohort TCR clusters tended to co-occur in them. Researchers catalogued over 150 TCR beta chains as cytomegalovirus-associated. Most TCR sequences were rare, but some public TCRs occurred in many donors.

Measured with immunoSEQ multiplex PCR; TCRdb has only the in-frame clones, and not every one. The repertoire holds about 110,000 clones, with about nine tenths as singletons. V gene TRBV4-3 combines with J gene TRBJ2-1, with D possibly being TRBD2 (7 bases). This TCR was recovered from a woman between 18 and 29 years old in good health and CMV-seronegative. Sequences were obtained from PBMCs. The CDR3 here is CASSQEGGGGGSSYNEQFF. CDR3 coding DNA: TGCGCCAGCAGCCAAGAGGGAGGGGGAGGAGGGAGCTCCTACAATGAGCAGTTCTTC.